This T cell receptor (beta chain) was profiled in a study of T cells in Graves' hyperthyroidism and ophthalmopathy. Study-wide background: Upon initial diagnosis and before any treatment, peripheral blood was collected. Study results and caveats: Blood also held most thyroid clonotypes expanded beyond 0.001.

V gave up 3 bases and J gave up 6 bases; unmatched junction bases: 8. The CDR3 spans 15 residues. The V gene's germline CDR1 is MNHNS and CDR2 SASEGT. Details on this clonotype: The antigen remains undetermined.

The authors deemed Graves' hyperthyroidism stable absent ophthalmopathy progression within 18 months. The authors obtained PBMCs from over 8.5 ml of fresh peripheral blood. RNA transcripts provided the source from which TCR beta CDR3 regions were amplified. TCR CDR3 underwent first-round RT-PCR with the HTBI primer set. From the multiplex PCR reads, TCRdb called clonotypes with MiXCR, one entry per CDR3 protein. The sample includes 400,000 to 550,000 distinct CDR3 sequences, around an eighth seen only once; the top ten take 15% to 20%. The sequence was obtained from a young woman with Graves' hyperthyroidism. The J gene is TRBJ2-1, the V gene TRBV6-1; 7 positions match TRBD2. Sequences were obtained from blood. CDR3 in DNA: TGTGCCAGCAGTGACTCTCAGCGGGACGGCAATGAGCAGTTCTTC. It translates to CASSDSQRDGNEQFF.